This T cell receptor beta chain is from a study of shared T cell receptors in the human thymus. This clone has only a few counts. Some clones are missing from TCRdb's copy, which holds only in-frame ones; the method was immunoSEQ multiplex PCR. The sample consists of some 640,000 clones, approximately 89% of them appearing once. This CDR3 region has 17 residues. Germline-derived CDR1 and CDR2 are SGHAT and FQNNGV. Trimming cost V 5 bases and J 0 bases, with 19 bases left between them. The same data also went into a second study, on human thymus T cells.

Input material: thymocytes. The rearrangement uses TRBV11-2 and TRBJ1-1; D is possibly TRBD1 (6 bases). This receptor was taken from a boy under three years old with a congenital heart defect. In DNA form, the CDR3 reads TGTGCCAGCAGCATTGGACAGTGGGGGAGATTGAACACTGAAGCTTTCTTT. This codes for CASSIGQWGRLNTEAFF. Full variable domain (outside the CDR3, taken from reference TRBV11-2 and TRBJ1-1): EAGVAQSPRYKIIEKRQSVAFWCNPISGHATLYWYQQILGQGPKLLIQFQNNGVVDDSQLPKDRFSAERLKGVDSTLKIQPAKLEDSAVYLCASSIGQWGRLNTEAFFGQGTRLTVV.